This entry concerns a single TCR beta chain. The data are from a study of spatial heterogeneity in lung cancer. Study in general: A consistent excess of beta-chain over alpha-chain sequences was detected.

TCRdb re-called the 5' RACE reads with MiXCR, one entry per CDR3 protein. This sample carries tens of thousands of distinct CDR3 sequences, approximately 10% of them seen once, and the ten largest clones take approximately 40%. J was trimmed by 2 bases and V by 0 bases; bases with no gene match: 3. This CDR3 contains 16 residues. The germline CDR1 and CDR2 sequences are SGHAT and FQNNGV. Time point meaning: sample taken at primary tumor resection. Researchers sequenced whole RNA taken from tumor, nontumor lung or frozen PBMC without sorting. The TCR sequence derives from a female donor with early-stage non-small cell lung cancer. The chain uses TRBV11-2 and TRBJ2-3; 9 nucleotides match TRBD2. This specimen consisted of PBMCs, obtained at surgery. The chain's CDR3 is CASSLDLAGPTDTQYF. DNA for the CDR3: TGTGCCAGCAGCTTAGATCTAGCGGGGCCCACAGATACGCAGTATTTT.